The TCR beta chain described here comes from a study of PD-1 blockade in classical Hodgkin lymphoma. Study-level points and caveats: The repertoire differences lack a defined cause, possibly disease activity or prior therapy.

As for time point: newly diagnosed, previously untreated cHL patient sample. Thawed PBMCs underwent magnetic negative selection to yield purified CD4+ T cells. Untreated, newly diagnosed classical Hodgkin lymphoma PBMCs were comparators. Assay used: immunoSEQ multiplex PCR; TCRdb lists only in-frame clones, some missing. The sample contains tens of thousands of clones, 88% of which appear only once. The germline gives CDR1 LNHNV, CDR2 YYDKDF (reference sequence). V trimming: 5 bases; J trimming: 1 base; junction bases outside the gene matches: 2. The CDR3 sequence is 14 residues long. This clone was observed once. Its antigen is not known.

The sequenced sample was CD4+ T cells from blood. The receptor's source is a human donor with classical Hodgkin lymphoma. The chain links TRBV15 to TRBJ2-3, with 8 bases that match TRBD1. The CDR3 reads CATSWGQGTDTQYF. CDR3 nucleotides: TGTGCCACCAGCTGGGGACAGGGCACAGATACGCAGTATTTT.